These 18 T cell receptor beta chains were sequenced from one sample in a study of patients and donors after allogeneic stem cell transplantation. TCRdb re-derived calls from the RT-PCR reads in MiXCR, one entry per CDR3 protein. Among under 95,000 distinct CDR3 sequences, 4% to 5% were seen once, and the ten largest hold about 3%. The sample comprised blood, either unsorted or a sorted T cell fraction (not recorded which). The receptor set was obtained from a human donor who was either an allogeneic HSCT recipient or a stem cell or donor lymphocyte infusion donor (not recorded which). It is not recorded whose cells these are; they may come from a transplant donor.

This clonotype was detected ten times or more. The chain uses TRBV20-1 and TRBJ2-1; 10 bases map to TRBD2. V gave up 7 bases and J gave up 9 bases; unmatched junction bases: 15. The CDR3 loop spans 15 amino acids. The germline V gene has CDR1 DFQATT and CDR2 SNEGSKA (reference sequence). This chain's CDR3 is CSVPVASGSKGEQFF. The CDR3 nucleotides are TGCAGTGTTCCGGTGGCTAGCGGGAGTAAGGGTGAGCAGTTCTTC.

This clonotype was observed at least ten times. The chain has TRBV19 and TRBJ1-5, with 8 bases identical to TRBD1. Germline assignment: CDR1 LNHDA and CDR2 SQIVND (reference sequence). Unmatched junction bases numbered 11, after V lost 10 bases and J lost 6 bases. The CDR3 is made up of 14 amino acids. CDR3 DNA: TGTGCCACCGGCTGGCAGGGGGCCGGTCAGCCCCAGCATTTT. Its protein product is CATGWQGAGQPQHF. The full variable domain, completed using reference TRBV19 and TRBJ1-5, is DGGITQSPKYLFRKEGQNVTLSCEQNLNHDAMYWYRQDPGQGLRLIYYSQIVNDFQKGDIAEGYSVSREKKESFPLTVTSAQKNPTAFYLCATGWQGAGQPQHFGDGTRLSIL.

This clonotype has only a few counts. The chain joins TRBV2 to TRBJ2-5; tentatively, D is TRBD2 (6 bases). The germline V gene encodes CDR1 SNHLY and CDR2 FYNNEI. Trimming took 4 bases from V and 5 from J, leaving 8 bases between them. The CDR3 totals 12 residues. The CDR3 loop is CASSGGRETQYF. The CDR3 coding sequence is TGTGCCAGCAGTGGGGGGAGGGAGACCCAGTACTTC. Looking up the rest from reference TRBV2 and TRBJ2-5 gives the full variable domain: EPEVTQTPSHQVTQMGQEVILRCVPISNHLYFYWYRQILGQKVEFLVSFYNNEISEKSEIFDDQFSVERPDGSNFTLKIRSTKLEDSAMYFCASSGGRETQYFGPGTRLLVL.

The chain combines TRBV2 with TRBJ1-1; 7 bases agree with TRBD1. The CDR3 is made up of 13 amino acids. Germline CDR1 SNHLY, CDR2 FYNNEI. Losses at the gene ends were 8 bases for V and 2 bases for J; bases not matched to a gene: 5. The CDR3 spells CASRGQINTEAFF. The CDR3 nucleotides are TGTGCCAGCCGGGGACAGATAAACACTGAAGCTTTCTTT.

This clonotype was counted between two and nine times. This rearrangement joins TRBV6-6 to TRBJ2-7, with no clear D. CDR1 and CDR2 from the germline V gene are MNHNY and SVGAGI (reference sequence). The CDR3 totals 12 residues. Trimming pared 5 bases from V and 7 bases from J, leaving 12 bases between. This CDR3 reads CASSPRSKEQYF. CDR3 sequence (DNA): TGTGCCAGCAGTCCCAGGTCGAAAGAGCAGTACTTC.

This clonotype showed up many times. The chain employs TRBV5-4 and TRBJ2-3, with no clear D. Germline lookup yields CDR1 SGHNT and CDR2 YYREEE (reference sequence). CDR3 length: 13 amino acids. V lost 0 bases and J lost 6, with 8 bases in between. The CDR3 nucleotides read TGTGCCAGCAGCTTGGAGGTTGGCGATACGCAGTATTTT. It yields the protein CASSLEVGDTQYF.

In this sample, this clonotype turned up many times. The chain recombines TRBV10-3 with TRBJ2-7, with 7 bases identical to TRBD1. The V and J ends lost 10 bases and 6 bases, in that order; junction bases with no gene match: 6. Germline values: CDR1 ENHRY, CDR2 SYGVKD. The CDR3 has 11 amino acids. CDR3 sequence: CATWSGGEQYF. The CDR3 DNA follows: TGTGCCACCTGGTCAGGGGGCGAGCAGTACTTC.

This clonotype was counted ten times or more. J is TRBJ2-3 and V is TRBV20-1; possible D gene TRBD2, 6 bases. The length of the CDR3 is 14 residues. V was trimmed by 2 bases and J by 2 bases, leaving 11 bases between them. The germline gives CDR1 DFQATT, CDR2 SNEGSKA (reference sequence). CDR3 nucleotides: TGCAGTGCTAGACGCGGGGTATACACAGATACGCAGTATTTT. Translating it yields CSARRGVYTDTQYF.

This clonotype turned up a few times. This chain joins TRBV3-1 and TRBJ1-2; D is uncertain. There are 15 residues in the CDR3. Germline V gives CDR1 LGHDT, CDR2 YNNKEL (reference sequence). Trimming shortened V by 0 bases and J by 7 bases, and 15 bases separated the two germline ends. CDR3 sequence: CASSQDAQALSGYTF. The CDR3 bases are TGTGCCAGCAGCCAAGATGCGCAGGCCCTTAGTGGCTACACCTTC.

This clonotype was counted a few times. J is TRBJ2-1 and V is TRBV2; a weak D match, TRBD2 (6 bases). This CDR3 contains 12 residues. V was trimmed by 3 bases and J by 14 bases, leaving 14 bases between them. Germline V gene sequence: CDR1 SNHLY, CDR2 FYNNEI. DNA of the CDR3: TGTGCCAGCAGTGATCGCCCAGGGAGGAAGTTCTTC. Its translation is CASSDRPGRKFF.

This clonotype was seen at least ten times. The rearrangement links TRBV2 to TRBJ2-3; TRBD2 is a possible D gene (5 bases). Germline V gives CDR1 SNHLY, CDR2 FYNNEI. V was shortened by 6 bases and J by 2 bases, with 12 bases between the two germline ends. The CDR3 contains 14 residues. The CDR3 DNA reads TGTGCCAGCAGATGGGGTAGCGCCACAGATACGCAGTATTTT. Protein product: CASRWGSATDTQYF.

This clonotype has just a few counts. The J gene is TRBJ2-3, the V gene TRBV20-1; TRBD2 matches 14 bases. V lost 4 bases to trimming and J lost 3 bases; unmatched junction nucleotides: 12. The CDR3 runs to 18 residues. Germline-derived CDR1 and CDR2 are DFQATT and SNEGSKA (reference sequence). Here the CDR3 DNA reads TGCAGTGCTATTAGACTAGCGGGAGGGGGGCCGGGTACAGATACGCAGTATTTT. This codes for CSAIRLAGGGPGTDTQYF.

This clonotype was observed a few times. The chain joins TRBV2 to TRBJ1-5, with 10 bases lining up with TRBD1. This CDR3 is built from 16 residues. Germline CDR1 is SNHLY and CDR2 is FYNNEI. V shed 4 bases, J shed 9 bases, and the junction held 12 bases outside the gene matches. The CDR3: CASSATGGVRSRPQHF. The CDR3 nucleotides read TGTGCCAGCAGTGCGACAGGGGGCGTTCGATCGCGGCCCCAGCATTTT. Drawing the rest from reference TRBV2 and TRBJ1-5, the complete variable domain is EPEVTQTPSHQVTQMGQEVILRCVPISNHLYFYWYRQILGQKVEFLVSFYNNEISEKSEIFDDQFSVERPDGSNFTLKIRSTKLEDSAMYFCASSATGGVRSRPQHFGDGTRLSIL.

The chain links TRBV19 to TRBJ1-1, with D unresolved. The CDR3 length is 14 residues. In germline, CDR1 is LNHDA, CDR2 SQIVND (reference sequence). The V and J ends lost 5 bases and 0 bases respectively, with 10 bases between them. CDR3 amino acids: CASSDPAMNTEAFF. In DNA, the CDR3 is TGTGCCAGTAGTGACCCGGCCATGAACACTGAAGCTTTCTTT. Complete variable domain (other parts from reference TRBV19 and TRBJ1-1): DGGITQSPKYLFRKEGQNVTLSCEQNLNHDAMYWYRQDPGQGLRLIYYSQIVNDFQKGDIAEGYSVSREKKESFPLTVTSAQKNPTAFYLCASSDPAMNTEAFFGQGTRLTVV.

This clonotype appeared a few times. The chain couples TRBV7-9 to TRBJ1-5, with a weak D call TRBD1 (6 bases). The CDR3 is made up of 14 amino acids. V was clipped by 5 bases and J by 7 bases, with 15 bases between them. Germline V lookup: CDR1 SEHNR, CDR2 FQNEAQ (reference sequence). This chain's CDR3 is CASSPAGAGQPQHF. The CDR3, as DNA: TGTGCCAGCAGCCCGGCAGGGGCCGGACAGCCCCAGCATTTT.

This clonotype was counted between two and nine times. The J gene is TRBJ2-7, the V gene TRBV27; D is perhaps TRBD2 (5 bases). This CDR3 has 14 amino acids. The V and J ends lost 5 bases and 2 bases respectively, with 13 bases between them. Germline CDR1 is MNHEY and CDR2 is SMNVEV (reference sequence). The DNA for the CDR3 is TGTGCCAGCAGTCGGGAAAGGAGGACCTACGAGCAGTACTTC. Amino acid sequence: CASSRERRTYEQYF.

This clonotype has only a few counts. The CDR3 loop is CASSSSVSRSTDTQYF. The CDR3 DNA reads TGTGCCAGCAGCTCCTCGGTGAGTAGGAGCACAGATACGCAGTATTTT. The V call is TRBV5-4, the J call TRBJ2-3, with D unresolved. In germline, CDR1 is SGHNT, CDR2 YYREEE (reference sequence). Between the trimmed V and J ends, which lost 3 bases and 0 bases, there was a span of 14 bases. This CDR3 is 16 amino acids long.

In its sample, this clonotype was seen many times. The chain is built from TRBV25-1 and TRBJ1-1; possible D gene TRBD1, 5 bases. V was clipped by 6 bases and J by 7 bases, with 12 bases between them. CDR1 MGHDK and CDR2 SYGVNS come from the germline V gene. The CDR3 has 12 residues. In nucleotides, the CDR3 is TGTGCCAGCAGGGCATATGGGGGTGAAGCTTTCTTT. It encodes CASRAYGGEAFF.